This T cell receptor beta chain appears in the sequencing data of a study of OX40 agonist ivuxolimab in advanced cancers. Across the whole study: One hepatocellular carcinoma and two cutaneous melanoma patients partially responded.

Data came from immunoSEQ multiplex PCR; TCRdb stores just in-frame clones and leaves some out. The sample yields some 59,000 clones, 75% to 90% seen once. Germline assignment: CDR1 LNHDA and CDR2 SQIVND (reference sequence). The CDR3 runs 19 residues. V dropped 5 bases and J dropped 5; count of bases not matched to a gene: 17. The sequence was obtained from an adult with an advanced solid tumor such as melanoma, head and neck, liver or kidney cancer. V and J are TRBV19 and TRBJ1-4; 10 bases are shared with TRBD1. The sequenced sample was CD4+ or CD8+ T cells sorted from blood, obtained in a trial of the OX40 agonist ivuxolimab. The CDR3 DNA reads TGTGCCAGTAGTGTGAGACAGGGGGCGGGATTCTCAAAAAATGAAAAACTGTTTTTT. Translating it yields CASSVRQGAGFSKNEKLFF.